One sample yielded the 8 T cell receptor beta chains listed below, sequenced in a study of spatial heterogeneity in lung cancer. Time point here: blood at routine non-recurrence follow-up after resection. MiXCR, applied by TCRdb to the 5' RACE reads, yields one record per CDR3 protein. In the table there are fewer than 50,000 distinct CDR3 sequences, over 9.5% of which are singletons. The sample here was PBMCs, taken at follow-up. These receptors all stem from a female donor with early-stage non-small cell lung cancer.

This clonotype was detected a few times. The J gene is TRBJ1-1, the V gene TRBV4-3, with 10 bases that match TRBD1. This CDR3 has 15 amino acids. The ends lost 3 bases at V and 3 bases at J; junction bases unmatched: 4. CDR1 is LGHNA and CDR2 is YSLEER in the germline V gene. The CDR3 sequence is CASSQAGTGDTEAFF. The CDR3 region has the DNA TGCGCCAGCAGCCAGGCGGGGACAGGGGACACTGAAGCTTTCTTT.

This clonotype was seen many times. The V and J genes are TRBV5-1 and TRBJ1-2; D is unresolved. V was shortened by 0 bases and J by 4 bases, with 10 bases between the two germline ends. CDR3 length: 14 residues. The germline V gene has CDR1 SGHRS and CDR2 YFSETQ. The CDR3 DNA follows: TGCGCCAGCAGCTTGGATAGGCAGACCTATGGCTACACCTTC. This gives the protein CASSLDRQTYGYTF.

This clonotype has a handful of counts. The chain has TRBV7-2 and TRBJ2-1; D gene unclear. Germline assignment: CDR1 SGHTA and CDR2 FQGNSA. The V gene lost 5 bases and the J gene lost 11 bases, with 16 bases spanning the gap. CDR3 length: 13 residues. The CDR3 coding sequence is TGTGCCAGCAGCCCCCCGCCCTCCCACAAGCAGTTCTTC. Amino acids: CASSPPPSHKQFF.

This clonotype was observed a handful of times. The rearrangement joins TRBV4-1 to TRBJ2-4; possible D gene TRBD1, 7 bases. Trimming stripped 1 base from V and 2 bases from J, with 9 bases between. Germline CDR1 MGHRA, CDR2 YSYEKL. CDR3 length equals 15 residues. CDR3 sequence (DNA): TGCGCCAGCAGCCAAGCAGGGGGGACCAAAAACATTCAGTACTTC. It is translated as CASSQAGGTKNIQYF.

This clonotype has more than one count but fewer than ten. The chain is built from TRBV4-2 and TRBJ2-1; 10 nucleotides agree with TRBD2. The CDR3 is 17 amino acids. Per the germline V gene, CDR1 is LGHNA and CDR2 is YNFKEQ. The ends lost 2 bases at V and 4 bases at J; junction bases unmatched: 8. CDR3 region: CASSQRIAGGPYNEQFF. CDR3 nucleotide sequence: TGTGCCAGCAGCCAAAGGATAGCGGGGGGCCCGTACAATGAGCAGTTCTTC.

This chain connects TRBV5-6 to TRBJ2-3; no firm D call. CDR3 length equals 15 residues. Between the trimmed V and J ends, which lost 2 bases and 4 bases, there was a span of 14 bases. Looked up from germline, CDR1 is SGHDT and CDR2 is YYEEEE. CDR3 bases: TGTGCCAGCAGCTTCGGCGGCGGTAACGCAGATACGCAGTATTTT. It is translated as CASSFGGGNADTQYF.

This clonotype was seen a few times. The rearrangement links TRBV6-4 to TRBJ2-7; D gene uncertain. This CDR3 spans 15 amino acids. V lost 0 bases and J lost 5, with 14 bases in between. The V gene's germline CDR1 is MRHNA and CDR2 SNTAGT. DNA for the CDR3: TGTGCCAGCAGTGACTCGAGGCCTACCAATAACGAGCAGTACTTC. As protein: CASSDSRPTNNEQYF.

The rearrangement joins TRBV20-1 to TRBJ2-5, with 13 bases lining up with TRBD2. From germline, CDR1 is DFQATT and CDR2 SNEGSKA (reference sequence). The CDR3 runs to 15 residues. V gave up 6 bases and J gave up 5 bases; unmatched junction bases: 9. DNA for the CDR3: TGCAGTGCCACCCCGACTAGCGGGGGGTCGGAGACCCAGTACTTC. Encoded protein: CSATPTSGGSETQYF.